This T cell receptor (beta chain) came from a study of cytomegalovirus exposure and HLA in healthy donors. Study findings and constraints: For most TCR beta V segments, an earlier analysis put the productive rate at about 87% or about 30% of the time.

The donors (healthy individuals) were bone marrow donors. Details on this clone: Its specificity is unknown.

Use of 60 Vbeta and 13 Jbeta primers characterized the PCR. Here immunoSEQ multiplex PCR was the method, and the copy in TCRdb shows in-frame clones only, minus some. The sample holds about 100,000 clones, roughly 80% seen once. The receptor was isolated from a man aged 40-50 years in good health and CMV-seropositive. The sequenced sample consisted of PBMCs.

CDR3 DNA: TGTGCCAGCAGCCAAGATTCAGCAGGGATTCGGTTCTATGGCTACACCTTC. Translation: CASSQDSAGIRFYGYTF. The rearrangement uses TRBV4-2 and TRBJ1-2, with D possibly being TRBD1 (5 bases). V was pared by 0 bases and J by 4 bases, with 18 bases between. This CDR3 is built from 17 residues. Germline CDR1 and CDR2: LGHNA and YNFKEQ.